The 15 T cell receptor beta chains in this list originate from one sample, sequenced in a study of shared clonotypes between healthy human individuals. Naive CD8 cells were CD45RO-negative, positively selected for CCR7, excluding terminally differentiated effector memory CD45RA+ cells. Measured with immunoSEQ multiplex PCR; TCRdb has only the in-frame clones, and not every one. The sample lists about 2 million clones, roughly 94% occurring once. The sample taken for sequencing was naive CD8+ T cells sorted from blood. These TCRs come from a man in his late teens or twenties in good health.

J is TRBJ1-1 and V is TRBV30; D is undetermined. Germline values: CDR1 GTSNPN, CDR2 SVGIG (reference sequence). This CDR3 region has 11 residues. V was trimmed by 2 bases and J by 4 bases, leaving 5 bases between them. The CDR3 reads CAWSPLTEAFF. As DNA, the CDR3 is TGTGCCTGGAGTCCGCTCACTGAAGCTTTCTTT.

The rearrangement uses TRBV5-8 and TRBJ1-1; D is unresolved. The germline gives CDR1 SGHTS, CDR2 YDEGEE. The length of the CDR3 is 12 residues. Trimming shortened V by 0 bases and J by 6 bases, and 6 bases separated the two germline ends. The CDR3 region is CASSLGVAEAFF. CDR3 nucleotides: TGTGCCAGCAGCTTGGGGGTCGCTGAAGCTTTCTTT.

The chain is built from TRBV6-5 and TRBJ1-2; unclear D gene. This CDR3 is 13 amino acids long. The V gene's germline CDR1 is MNHEY and CDR2 SVGAGI. The ends were cut back, 0 bases at V and 11 bases at J, with 13 bases in the middle. CDR3 DNA: TGTGCCAGCAGTTACTCGCCGGGCTTGGAGTACACCTTC. This sequence encodes CASSYSPGLEYTF.

This rearrangement joins TRBV2 to TRBJ1-2; D may be TRBD1 (6 bases). This CDR3 is built from 12 residues. V gave up 8 bases and J gave up 7 bases, with 14 bases separating them. The germline V gene encodes CDR1 SNHLY and CDR2 FYNNEI. The CDR3 loop reads CASRYTGIGYTF. The CDR3, as DNA: TGTGCCAGCCGCTATACAGGGATTGGCTACACCTTC. The full variable domain, its missing parts supplied by reference TRBV2 and TRBJ1-2, is EPEVTQTPSHQVTQMGQEVILRCVPISNHLYFYWYRQILGQKVEFLVSFYNNEISEKSEIFDDQFSVERPDGSNFTLKIRSTKLEDSAMYFCASRYTGIGYTFGSGTRLTVV.

The V call is TRBV29-1, the J call TRBJ2-2, with D perhaps matching TRBD2 (6 bases). The CDR3 sequence is 14 residues long. Trimming stripped 4 bases from V and 1 base from J, with 10 bases between. Germline V gives CDR1 SQVTM, CDR2 ANQGSEA. In DNA, the CDR3 is TGCAGCGTTGTTGAGGGAGGGAACACCGGGGAGCTGTTTTTT. It yields the protein CSVVEGGNTGELFF.

The gene calls are TRBV6-1 and TRBJ2-2; the D gene could be TRBD1 or TRBD2 (5 bases each). The V end was cut by 6 bases, the J end by 5 bases, with 10 bases between. The CDR3 is made up of 13 amino acids. In germline, CDR1 is MNHNS, CDR2 SASEGT. CDR3 protein: CASRGTQTGELFF. The CDR3 region has the DNA TGTGCCAGCAGAGGGACCCAGACCGGGGAGCTGTTTTTT.

The V call is TRBV7-2, the J call TRBJ2-1; no clear D gene. Trimming pared 3 bases from V and 0 bases from J, leaving 9 bases between. The germline gives CDR1 SGHTA, CDR2 FQGNSA. The CDR3 sequence is 15 residues long. The CDR3, as DNA: TGTGCCAGCAGCTTGGGCAGCCACTCCTACAATGAGCAGTTCTTC. It specifies CASSLGSHSYNEQFF.

The chain is built from TRBV9 and TRBJ2-7, with TRBD2 matching 9 bases. The CDR3 totals 17 residues. Trimming cost V 4 bases and J 3 bases; bases outside gene matches: 14. Germline CDR1 reads SGDLS; CDR2 reads YYNGEE. CDR3 amino acids: CASSPNAIVAGDYEQYF. As DNA, the CDR3 is TGTGCCAGCAGCCCTAACGCGATTGTAGCGGGAGACTACGAGCAGTACTTC.

The chain carries TRBV4-3 and TRBJ2-4, with 8 positions matching TRBD1. This CDR3 contains 15 residues. Germline assignment: CDR1 LGHNA and CDR2 YSLEER. With 3 bases clipped from V and 4 bases from J, the junction kept 5 bases outside the gene matches. The CDR3 region is CASSQTGTGKNIQYF. In DNA form, the CDR3 reads TGCGCCAGCAGCCAGACCGGGACAGGAAAAAACATTCAGTACTTC.

The chain employs TRBV6-5 and TRBJ1-1, with unresolved D. Germline V gives CDR1 MNHEY, CDR2 SVGAGI. Trimming pared 5 bases from V and 0 bases from J, leaving 13 bases between. This CDR3 has 15 amino acids. CDR3 in DNA: TGTGCCAGCAGTGTGTGGGGAGGGATGAACACTGAAGCTTTCTTT. As protein: CASSVWGGMNTEAFF.

The DNA for the CDR3 is TGCGCCAGCAGCCAGACTAGCGGTAAAAACATTCAGTACTTC. Translating it yields CASSQTSGKNIQYF. The genes are TRBV4-1 and TRBJ2-4; 9 positions agree with TRBD2. The trim removed 3 bases at V and 4 bases at J, leaving 1 base unmatched. The length of the CDR3 is 14 residues. Germline-derived CDR1 and CDR2 are MGHRA and YSYEKL.

V and J are TRBV25-1 and TRBJ2-7, with D perhaps TRBD1 or TRBD2 (5 bases each). The CDR3 has 14 residues. CDR1 and CDR2 (germline): MGHDK, SYGVNS. The V and J ends lost 2 bases and 0 bases respectively, with 8 bases between them. The CDR3 here is CASSEPGSSYEQYF. Written as DNA, the CDR3 is TGTGCCAGCAGTGAACCAGGGAGCTCCTACGAGCAGTACTTC.

This chain links TRBV11-2 with TRBJ1-6; no clear D. Between the trimmed V and J ends, which lost 0 bases and 10 bases, there was a span of 16 bases. The CDR3 totals 16 residues. From germline, CDR1 is SGHAT and CDR2 FQNNGV. For the CDR3, the DNA is TGTGCCAGCAGCTTAGATCCGAGCTCGGGAGGATCACCCCTCCACTTT. This codes for CASSLDPSSGGSPLHF.

The chain combines TRBV27 with TRBJ2-7; TRBD2 matches at 7 bases. V lost 4 bases, J lost 1 base, and 10 bases stayed unmatched. CDR3 length: 16 amino acids. In germline, CDR1 is MNHEY, CDR2 SMNVEV (reference sequence). The CDR3 region has the DNA TGTGCCAGCAGTTCCTCAGCGGGAACAATATCCTACGAGCAGTACTTC. This codes for CASSSSAGTISYEQYF.

This chain links TRBV12-5 with TRBJ2-7; D uncertain. This CDR3 contains 12 residues. V was trimmed by 7 bases and J by 0 bases, leaving 7 bases between them. CDR1 is LGHNT and CDR2 is FRNRAP in the germline V gene. In DNA form, the CDR3 reads TGTGCTAGTGCTTTCAGCTCCTACGAGCAGTACTTC. Amino acid sequence: CASAFSSYEQYF.